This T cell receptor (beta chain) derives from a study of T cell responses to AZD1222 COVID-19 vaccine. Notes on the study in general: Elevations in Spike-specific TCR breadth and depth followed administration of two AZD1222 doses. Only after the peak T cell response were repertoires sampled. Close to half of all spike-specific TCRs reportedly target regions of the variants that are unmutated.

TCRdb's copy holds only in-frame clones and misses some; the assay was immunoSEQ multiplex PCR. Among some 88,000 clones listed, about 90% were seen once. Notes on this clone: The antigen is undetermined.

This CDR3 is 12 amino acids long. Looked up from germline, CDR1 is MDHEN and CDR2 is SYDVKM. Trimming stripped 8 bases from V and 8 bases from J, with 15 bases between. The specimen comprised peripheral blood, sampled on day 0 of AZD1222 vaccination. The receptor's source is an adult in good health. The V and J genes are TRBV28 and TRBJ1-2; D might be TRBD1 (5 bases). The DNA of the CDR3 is TGTGCCAGCTCACGTTCTGGGGGAGGCTACACCTTC. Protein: CASSRSGGGYTF.